Below, 25 T cell receptor beta chains from the same sample are listed, as sequenced in a study of T cells expressing NK-cell markers. TCRdb re-called the 5' RACE reads and shows each CDR3 protein once, DNA omitted. The sample data list roughly 380,000 distinct CDR3 sequences. Input material: blood T cells: a sorted CD56 or NKG2C T cell subset, CD4+ or CD8+ T cells, or bulk PBMC T cells (not recorded which). The receptors here all came from a man aged 18 to 69 in good health.

The J gene is TRBJ2-1, the V gene TRBV7-8. The CDR3 covers 15 residues. Germline V gene sequence: CDR1 SGHVS, CDR2 FQNEAQ. CDR3: CASSLGVSQDNEQFF.

The rearrangement links TRBV18 to TRBJ1-2. CDR1 is KGHSH and CDR2 is LQKENI in the germline V gene. This CDR3 is built from 16 residues. CDR3 loop: CASSPEAGVWGYGYTF.

The gene calls are TRBV6-5 and TRBJ2-4; TCRdb lists TRBD1, though no DNA is available to test this call. CDR3 length: 18 residues. The germline gives CDR1 MNHEY, CDR2 SVGAGI. The chain's CDR3 is CASSYSLSDTLAKNIQYF.

The chain recombines TRBV7-4 with TRBJ2-1; TCRdb picks TRBD1, but there is no DNA to check that call. The CDR3 extends over 19 amino acids. Germline-derived CDR1 and CDR2 are SGHVT and SQSDAQ. The CDR3 region is CASSTRGDLKGFTDNEQFF.

V is TRBV20-1 and J is TRBJ2-1; TCRdb outputs TRBD2, but without DNA this stays unchecked. CDR3 length: 15 amino acids. Per the germline V gene, CDR1 is DFQATT and CDR2 is SNEGSKA (reference sequence). The CDR3 here is CSAPKGTSGYNEQFF.

This chain links TRBV5-1 with TRBJ2-5; TCRdb reports TRBD2, a call that lacks DNA to check it against. Germline V gene lookup returns CDR1 SGHRS and CDR2 YFSETQ. The CDR3 extends over 15 amino acids. CDR3 region: CASSLGLVLGETQYF.

J is TRBJ2-1 and V is TRBV12-3 or TRBV12-4; the TCRdb D gene call, TRBD1, has no DNA to confirm it. The CDR3 has 15 amino acids. CDR3 protein: CASNKPGQHYNEQFF.

The chain uses TRBV7-9 and TRBJ1-2; TCRdb proposes TRBD1, but this gene call is untestable without DNA. This CDR3 contains 14 residues. CDR1 is SEHNR and CDR2 is FQNEAQ in the germline V gene (reference sequence). CDR3 sequence reads: CASSSWDPNYGYTF.

The chain recombines TRBV12-3 or TRBV12-4 with TRBJ1-3; lacking DNA, the TRBD1 call made by TCRdb goes unchecked. The CDR3 sequence is 11 residues long. CDR3: CAGGQGNTIYF.

This sequence joins TRBV9 and TRBJ1-1; TCRdb outputs TRBD1, but without DNA this stays unchecked. Germline assignment: CDR1 SGDLS and CDR2 YYNGEE. There are 15 residues in the CDR3. CDR3 sequence: CASSPPEGMNTEAFF.

This chain links TRBV25-1 with TRBJ2-5. Germline assignment: CDR1 MGHDK and CDR2 SYGVNS. This CDR3 is 15 amino acids long. The CDR3 spells CASSESSLYQETQYF. Combining the CDR3 with reference TRBV25-1 and TRBJ2-5 gives the whole variable domain EADIYQTPRYLVIGTGKKITLECSQTMGHDKMYWYQQDPGMELHLIHYSYGVNSTEKGDLSSESTVSRIRTEHFPLTLESARPSHTSQYLCASSESSLYQETQYFGPGTRLLVL.

The V call is TRBV20-1, the J call TRBJ2-1; without DNA, the TCRdb call of TRBD2 cannot be checked. This CDR3 has 14 amino acids. Germline V gene data show CDR1 as DFQATT and CDR2 as SNEGSKA (reference sequence). The CDR3 here is CSARRTSGYNEQFF.

The genes are TRBV19 and TRBJ1-2; TCRdb outputs TRBD1, but without DNA this stays unchecked. CDR1 is LNHDA and CDR2 is SQIVND in the germline V gene (reference sequence). The CDR3 sequence is 13 residues long. The CDR3 is CASSIKTGVGYTF.

This chain joins TRBV18 and TRBJ2-1; the D call of TRBD2 rests on TCRdb alone, since no DNA is present to check it. The CDR3 totals 14 residues. Germline CDR1 reads KGHSH; CDR2 reads LQKENI. Here the CDR3 reads CASSPSGGPWEQFF.

V is TRBV12-3 or TRBV12-4 and J is TRBJ1-4. There are 11 residues in the CDR3. CDR3 in amino acids: CASSGVEKLFF.

The J gene is TRBJ2-7, the V gene TRBV3-1; TCRdb's D call, TRBD2, is unchecked because there is no DNA. The CDR3 has 17 amino acids. Germline assignment: CDR1 LGHDT and CDR2 YNNKEL (reference sequence). CDR3 loop: CASSFGLLAGVTYEQYF.

The rearrangement links TRBV28 to TRBJ2-1; TCRdb's D call, TRBD2, is unchecked because there is no DNA. Germline CDR1 is MDHEN and CDR2 is SYDVKM. The CDR3 is 15 residues long. CDR3 sequence reads: CASTYGGRARNEQFF.

The chain recombines TRBV7-2 with TRBJ2-4; the TRBD1 assignment by TCRdb is unverifiable without DNA. CDR3 length: 15 residues. Looked up from germline, CDR1 is SGHTA and CDR2 is FQGNSA. The CDR3 protein is CASSPRGLLAGIQYF.

V is TRBV7-6 and J is TRBJ2-7; checking the TCRdb D call of TRBD1 is not possible without DNA. Germline values: CDR1 SGHVS, CDR2 FNYEAQ. The length of the CDR3 is 16 residues. The CDR3 protein is CASSLGQGKRADEQYF.

The rearrangement uses TRBV6-4 and TRBJ1-1. The CDR3 is made up of 14 amino acids. Germline CDR1 is MRHNA and CDR2 is SNTAGT. This CDR3 is CASSDVQEDTEAFF.

The V gene is TRBV7-9, the J gene TRBJ2-2; there is no DNA to check the TCRdb D call of TRBD1. The CDR3 is 17 residues long. Germline CDR1 is SEHNR and CDR2 is FQNEAQ (reference sequence). CDR3 region: CASSPKGTGPNTGELFF.

The chain couples TRBV6-5 to TRBJ1-2; TCRdb lists TRBD1, though no DNA is available to test this call. CDR3 length equals 16 residues. CDR1 and CDR2 (germline): MNHEY, SVGAGI. The CDR3 loop reads CASSYSTPTGRGGYTF.

The chain uses TRBV6-5 and TRBJ1-1; TCRdb indicates TRBD1, and absent DNA this call remains unverified. The CDR3 loop spans 14 amino acids. CDR1 and CDR2 (germline): MNHEY, SVGAGI. The CDR3 protein is CASSYSLWGAEAFF.

The genes are TRBV30 and TRBJ1-1. The germline V gene encodes CDR1 GTSNPN and CDR2 SVGIG (reference sequence). This CDR3 has 14 amino acids. The CDR3 spells CAWSRGRKNTEAFF.

The CDR3 sequence: CASSRTGAFSEQYF. The chain uses TRBV12-3 or TRBV12-4 and TRBJ2-7; no DNA is available, so the TRBD1 call from TCRdb remains unchecked. The CDR3 sequence is 14 residues long.